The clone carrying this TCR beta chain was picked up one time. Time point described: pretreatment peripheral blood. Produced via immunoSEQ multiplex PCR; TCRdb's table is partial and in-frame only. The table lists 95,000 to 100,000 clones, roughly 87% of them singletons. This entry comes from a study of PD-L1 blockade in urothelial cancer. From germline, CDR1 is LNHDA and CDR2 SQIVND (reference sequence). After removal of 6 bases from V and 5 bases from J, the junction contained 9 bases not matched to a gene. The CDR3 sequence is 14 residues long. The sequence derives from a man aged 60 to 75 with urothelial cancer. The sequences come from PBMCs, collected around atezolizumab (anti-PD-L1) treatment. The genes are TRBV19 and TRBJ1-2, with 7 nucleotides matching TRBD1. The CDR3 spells CASRYGTDDYGYTF. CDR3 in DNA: TGTGCCAGTAGATACGGGACAGACGATTATGGCTACACCTTC.